This is a list of T cell receptor beta chains from one sample in a study of T cell clones after liver transplantation. Assay: immunoSEQ multiplex PCR; the TCRdb copy retains only in-frame clones and omits some. This sample has tens of thousands of clones; 90% occur once, and the top ten carry 2% to 3%. The sequencing used CD4+ T cells from blood, collected before liver transplant. These receptors came from a human donor who received a liver transplant. Each CDR3 is given with its conserved first and last residue. A D gene is named only where the DNA matches it firmly. A clone size is listed for some rows: how often the clone was seen (once, few, many), or a class if it is expanded.

TRBV10-1	.	.	TRBJ2-7	CAIDLHTYVYEQYF	TGCGCCATCGATCTCCATACCTACGTCTACGAGCAGTACTTC
TRBV5-4	.	TRBD2	TRBJ2-1	CASSFPGLARDEQFF	TGTGCCAGCAGCTTCCCGGGACTAGCTCGCGATGAGCAGTTCTTC
TRBV5-1	.	TRBD1	TRBJ1-1	CASSPGHTGAAGAFF	TGCGCCAGCAGCCCAGGACACACAGGGGCGGCTGGAGCTTTCTTT
TRBV2	.	.	TRBJ1-2	CASSAGAGYGYTF	TGTGCCAGCAGCGCGGGGGCCGGCTATGGCTACACCTTC
TRBV18	.	TRBD1	TRBJ2-3	CASSPDGQGADTQYF	TGTGCCAGCTCACCCGACGGACAGGGGGCAGATACGCAGTATTTT
TRBV7-9	.	TRBD2	TRBJ2-3	CASSSGTSGRDTQYF	TGTGCCAGCAGCTCGGGGACTAGCGGGAGAGATACGCAGTATTTT
TRBV19	.	TRBD1	TRBJ1-2	CASIREGDRANGYTF	TGTGCCAGTATAAGGGAAGGAGACAGGGCGAATGGCTACACCTTC
TRBV7-3	.	.	TRBJ2-6	CASSLTGAGTGANVLTF	TGTGCCAGCAGCTTAACCGGGGCGGGGACCGGGGCCAACGTCCTGACTTTC
TRBV15	.	.	TRBJ1-5	CATSRDRGAEQPQHF	TGTGCCACCAGCAGAGATCGGGGGGCTGAACAGCCCCAGCATTTT
TRBV19	once	TRBD2	TRBJ2-7	CASSIMAGEIYEQYF	TGTGCCAGTAGTATTATGGCGGGGGAGATCTACGAGCAGTACTTC
TRBV6-1	.	.	TRBJ1-1	CASSDPGNMNTEAFF	TGTGCCAGCAGTGATCCGGGGAACATGAACACTGAAGCTTTCTTT
TRBV12-2	.	.	TRBJ2-4	CASRPRGLWDIQYF	TGTGCAAGTCGCCCCAGAGGGTTATGGGACATTCAGTACTTC
TRBV7-3	once	TRBD2	TRBJ2-7	CASSFEAGEKDEQYF	TGTGCCAGCAGCTTCGAAGCGGGAGAAAAGGACGAGCAGTACTTC
TRBV2	.	.	TRBJ1-3	CASTEEGMLSGNTIYF	TGTGCCAGCACCGAGGAGGGCATGCTCTCTGGAAACACCATATATTTT
TRBV19	.	TRBD2	TRBJ2-1	CASSMASGRTGEQFF	TGTGCCAGTAGTATGGCCAGCGGGAGAACAGGGGAGCAGTTCTTC
TRBV5-8	few	.	TRBJ2-1	CASSLDSYNEQFF	TGTGCCAGCAGCTTGGACAGTTACAATGAGCAGTTCTTC
TRBV27	.	TRBD2	TRBJ2-5	CASSSDTSGRYF	TGTGCCAGCAGTTCCGATACTAGCGGGAGATACTTC
TRBV7-2	.	TRBD1	TRBJ2-7	CASRGQGSAYEQYF	TGTGCCAGCAGGGGACAGGGAAGTGCCTACGAGCAGTACTTC
TRBV7-6	.	TRBD2	TRBJ2-3	CASSPLVAGGDTQYF	TGTGCCAGCAGCCCCCTCGTCGCGGGAGGAGATACGCAGTATTTT
TRBV30	.	.	TRBJ2-3	CAWSGGGGVTDTQYF	TGTGCCTGGAGTGGAGGCGGGGGCGTTACAGATACGCAGTATTTT
TRBV7-3	once	.	TRBJ1-1	CASSRETNTEAFF	TGTGCCAGCAGCCGAGAGACGAACACTGAAGCTTTCTTT
TRBV29-1	.	.	TRBJ1-1	CSVGRGWGMNTEAFF	TGCAGCGTTGGGAGGGGATGGGGCATGAACACTGAAGCTTTCTTT
TRBV18	.	.	TRBJ2-5	CASSPLDIAGTQYF	TGTGCCAGCTCACCACTGGACATAGCCGGGACCCAGTACTTC
TRBV29-1	.	.	TRBJ2-7	CSVEGGYEQYF	TGCAGCGTTGAGGGGGGCTACGAGCAGTACTTC
TRBV5-1	.	TRBD2	TRBJ2-7	CASSPGLAGGPSYEQYF	TGCGCCAGCAGCCCGGGACTAGCGGGAGGGCCTTCCTACGAGCAGTACTTC
TRBV18	.	TRBD2	TRBJ2-1	CASSSRTSGYNEQFF	TGTGCCAGCTCATCCCGGACTAGCGGTTACAATGAGCAGTTCTTC
TRBV19	.	.	TRBJ1-3	CASSPSGSWGSGNTIYF	TGTGCCAGTAGTCCCTCCGGGTCTTGGGGCTCTGGAAACACCATATATTTT
TRBV27	.	.	TRBJ2-7	CASRRDVYEQYF	TGTGCCAGCAGGCGGGACGTCTACGAGCAGTACTTC
TRBV18	few	.	TRBJ1-5	CASSRGRGSSNQPQHF	TGTGCCAGCTCACGAGGGCGAGGATCGAGCAATCAGCCCCAGCATTTT
TRBV29-1	once	TRBD2	TRBJ2-3	CTGREGSTDTQYF	TGCACAGGGAGGGAGGGAAGCACAGATACGCAGTATTTT
TRBV6-4	.	TRBD1	TRBJ1-5	CASSDEGATTYSNQPQHF	TGTGCCAGCAGTGACGAGGGGGCAACAACTTATAGCAATCAGCCCCAGCATTTT
TRBV4-1	.	.	TRBJ2-1	CASSQDFYEQFF	TGCGCCAGCAGCCAAGATTTCTATGAGCAGTTCTTC
TRBV2	.	.	TRBJ2-2	CASVPEFAGELFF	TGTGCCAGCGTACCCGAGTTCGCCGGGGAGCTGTTTTTT
TRBV11-2	.	.	TRBJ2-3	CASSFRTDTQYF	TGTGCCAGCAGCTTTAGGACAGATACGCAGTATTTT
TRBV6-6	.	.	TRBJ2-5	CASSPQETQYF	TGTGCCAGCAGTCCTCAAGAGACCCAGTACTTC
TRBV6-1	.	.	TRBJ2-7	CASTKTSSYEQYF	TGTGCCAGCACCAAGACTAGCTCCTACGAGCAGTACTTC
TRBV19	.	TRBD1	TRBJ2-7	CASSRTGLTYEQYF	TGTGCCAGTAGTAGGACAGGCTTAACCTACGAGCAGTACTTC
TRBV11-3	few	.	TRBJ2-7	CASTLGPPYEQYF	TGTGCCAGCACCCTAGGTCCGCCCTACGAGCAGTACTTC
TRBV9	.	TRBD2	TRBJ2-1	CASSRTSGPSSYNEQFF	TGTGCCAGCAGTCGGACTAGCGGGCCTAGCTCCTACAATGAGCAGTTCTTC
TRBV19	.	TRBD1	TRBJ1-1	CASSIKGVAGGEAFF	TGTGCCAGTAGTATTAAAGGGGTCGCAGGGGGAGAGGCTTTCTTT
TRBV5-1	.	TRBD2	TRBJ2-5	CASSGLAGVQETQYF	TGCGCCAGCAGCGGACTAGCGGGAGTCCAAGAGACCCAGTACTTC